This passage covers 30 T cell receptor beta chains from one sample sequenced in a study of Ad26.COV2.S vaccination and SARS-CoV-2 variants (TCRdb year 2021). The treatment or condition label, as the study defines it: around 19 received Ad26.COV2.S at low or high dose, single or two shots; 5 received placebo; per-sample allocation not given. Repertoires of vaccine and placebo recipients were sequenced from samples taken on day 63 after the first injection. The receptor library was made with the immunoSEQ multiplex PCR assay. Not all clones reach the TCRdb copy of this immuneACCESS table, which keeps in-frame sequences only. Checked studies attribute under half of the gap to unresolved V genes and leave the rest unexplained. In all, the sample holds under 400,000 clones, and around 87% of those were seen once. The top ten hold roughly 3.6% of the sample. The sample was peripheral blood, taken in a trial of Ad26.COV2.S vaccine versus placebo. The receptors stem from a person between 18 and 65 years old who received the Ad26.COV2.S COVID-19 vaccine or a placebo.

This clone was seen a single time. The V gene is TRBV24-1, the J gene TRBJ2-1; TRBD1 agrees at 8 bases. Germline lookup yields CDR1 KGHDR and CDR2 SFDVKD. Trimming cost V 3 bases and J 4 bases; bases outside gene matches: 4. This CDR3 region has 15 residues. In DNA, the CDR3 is TGTGCCACCAGTGATAGAGACAGGGGATACAATGAGCAGTTCTTC. Translated, it gives CATSDRDRGYNEQFF.

The chain couples TRBV4-1 to TRBJ2-7; D not certain. V lost 3 bases to trimming and J lost 4 bases, with 10 bases between them. Germline lookup yields CDR1 MGHRA and CDR2 YSYEKL. The CDR3 runs to 13 residues. CDR3 loop: CASSQTALYEQYF. The CDR3 DNA follows: TGCGCCAGCAGCCAGACGGCGCTGTACGAGCAGTACTTC.

The rearrangement joins TRBV27 to TRBJ2-3; 14 bases map to TRBD2. This CDR3 region has 18 residues. V dropped 6 bases and J dropped 5; count of bases not matched to a gene: 13. In germline, CDR1 is MNHEY, CDR2 SMNVEV (reference sequence). Here the CDR3 reads CASRHGLAGGSRGDTQYF. CDR3 DNA sequence: TGTGCCAGCAGACACGGACTAGCGGGGGGATCGAGGGGAGATACGCAGTATTTT.

The chain carries TRBV12-5 and TRBJ2-5; TRBD1 aligns across 8 bases. CDR3 length: 16 amino acids. Germline CDR1 is LGHNT and CDR2 is FRNRAP. Trimming cost V 4 bases and J 2 bases; bases outside gene matches: 9. The DNA of the CDR3 is TGTGCTAGTGGTTCCCTGTGGGGGACAGGTCAAGAGACCCAGTACTTC. Its protein product is CASGSLWGTGQETQYF.

The genes are TRBV7-9 and TRBJ1-1, with D hard to call. Trimming took off 5 bases at V and 6 bases at J, with 13 bases between the two ends. The CDR3 sequence is 13 residues long. Germline values: CDR1 SEHNR, CDR2 FQNEAQ (reference sequence). The CDR3 nucleotides are TGTGCCAGCAGCCCCCCGCAGAATTCTGAAGCTTTCTTT. Protein: CASSPPQNSEAFF.

The chain links TRBV11-2 to TRBJ2-5, with D unresolved. V was pared by 1 base and J by 0 bases, with 12 bases between. Germline V gene data show CDR1 as SGHAT and CDR2 as FQNNGV. The CDR3 is 16 amino acids. The CDR3 protein is CASSLGSRMYQETQYF. DNA of the CDR3: TGTGCCAGCAGCTTAGGTTCCAGAATGTACCAAGAGACCCAGTACTTC.

The gene calls are TRBV6-5 and TRBJ2-5, with 9 bases aligning to TRBD2. V shed 7 bases and J 2 bases; nucleotides not matched to a gene: 8. This CDR3 region has 15 residues. CDR1 is MNHEY, CDR2 SVGAGI, per germline. CDR3 residues: CASTPGLAVQETQYF. The CDR3 nucleotides are TGTGCCAGCACGCCGGGACTAGCTGTTCAAGAGACCCAGTACTTC.

This chain joins TRBV7-2 and TRBJ2-7, with D perhaps assigned TRBD1 or TRBD2 (5 bases each). The CDR3 sequence is 16 residues long. Germline V gene data show CDR1 as SGHTA and CDR2 as FQGNSA. V lost 5 bases and J 0 bases, leaving 17 bases between the germline ends. DNA of the CDR3: TGTGCCAGCAGCCTATCCGGGACCGAAAGCTCCTACGAGCAGTACTTC. Translating it yields CASSLSGTESSYEQYF.

The gene calls are TRBV6-5 and TRBJ1-1, with D possibly TRBD1 on 6 matching bases. The CDR3 length is 15 residues. Germline values: CDR1 MNHEY, CDR2 SVGAGI. V lost 3 bases to trimming and J lost 2 bases, with 13 bases between them. The CDR3 region has the DNA TGTGCCAGCAGTTATGGGAGGGGGGGCAACACTGAAGCTTTCTTT. Translated: CASSYGRGGNTEAFF.

This chain links TRBV6-5 with TRBJ2-3, with D unclear. CDR3 length equals 14 residues. Per the germline V gene, CDR1 is MNHEY and CDR2 is SVGAGI. The germline V and J ends were trimmed by 5 bases and 2 bases, with 11 bases remaining between them. The DNA for the CDR3 is TGTGCCAGCAGTCGGGCCCTTTCCACAGATACGCAGTATTTT. It is translated as CASSRALSTDTQYF.

The CDR3 is CASSGQQNEKLFF. CDR3 sequence (DNA): TGTGCCAGCTCGGGACAGCAGAATGAAAAACTGTTTTTT. V gene TRBV19 combines with J gene TRBJ1-4; 7 bases are a match to TRBD1. Germline V gene sequence: CDR1 LNHDA, CDR2 SQIVND (reference sequence). The CDR3 is 13 amino acids. V gave up 9 bases and J gave up 5 bases; unmatched junction bases: 6.

The chain is built from TRBV29-1 and TRBJ1-5, with D hard to call. CDR1 SQVTM and CDR2 ANQGSEA come from the germline V gene. The CDR3 is made up of 10 amino acids. The V end lost 4 bases, the J end lost 6 bases, and 4 bases lay between the germline ends. In nucleotides, the CDR3 is TGCAGCGTTGGCCTTCAGCCCCAGCATTTT. It codes for CSVGLQPQHF.

The V gene is TRBV11-2, the J gene TRBJ2-2; 9 bases line up with TRBD1. This CDR3 region has 16 residues. V lost 3 bases to trimming and J lost 4 bases; unmatched junction nucleotides: 6. The germline CDR1 and CDR2 sequences are SGHAT and FQNNGV. Here the CDR3 reads CASSFPTGGITGELFF. CDR3 bases: TGTGCCAGCAGCTTTCCGACAGGGGGTATCACCGGGGAGCTGTTTTTT.

This clone was detected only once. This chain uses TRBV11-2 with TRBJ2-7, with 11 bases fitting TRBD2. The CDR3 is 17 amino acids. The germline V gene has CDR1 SGHAT and CDR2 FQNNGV. The J segment lost 2 bases and the V segment lost 0 bases, leaving 6 bases of the junction unmatched. CDR3 region: CASSLDGSGGAPYEQYF. The DNA of the CDR3 is TGTGCCAGCAGCTTAGACGGTAGCGGGGGGGCCCCCTACGAGCAGTACTTC.

As to this clone: This specimen includes other DNA sequences encoding the same CDR3. The chain joins TRBV3-1 (or the pseudogene TRBV3-2) to TRBJ2-5; 9 bases align to TRBD2. J lost 2 bases, V lost 1 base, and 2 bases had no gene match. The germline V gene has CDR1 LGHDT and CDR2 YNNKEL (reference sequence). The CDR3 is 15 residues long. CDR3 nucleotide sequence: TGTGCCAGCAGCCAAGCCCTAGCGGGACAAGAGACCCAGTACTTC. It encodes CASSQALAGQETQYF.

The rearrangement links TRBV4-1 to TRBJ2-7; D not certain. This CDR3 contains 13 residues. CDR1 and CDR2 from the germline V gene are MGHRA and YSYEKL. V was clipped by 2 bases and J by 3 bases, with 8 bases between them. CDR3 in amino acids: CASSQYGGYEQYF. The DNA for the CDR3 is TGCGCCAGCAGCCAATACGGCGGCTACGAGCAGTACTTC.

The chain carries TRBV7-2 and TRBJ1-6; perhaps TRBD1 as D (6 bases). Trimming took off 1 base at V and 1 base at J, with 8 bases between the two ends. This CDR3 region has 16 residues. Germline V CDR1 and CDR2: SGHTA, FQGNSA. The CDR3 spells CASSLGGGSYNSPLHF. CDR3 coding DNA: TGTGCCAGCAGCTTAGGAGGGGGATCCTATAATTCACCCCTCCACTTT. Full variable domain (outside the CDR3, taken from reference TRBV7-2 and TRBJ1-6): GAGVSQSPSNKVTEKGKDVELRCDPISGHTALYWYRQSLGQGLEFLIYFQGNSAPDKSGLPSDRFSAERTGGSVSTLTIQRTQQEDSAVYLCASSLGGGSYNSPLHFGNGTRLTVT.

This chain uses TRBV9 with TRBJ1-6; D gene ambiguous. This CDR3 region has 15 residues. Germline CDR1 is SGDLS and CDR2 is YYNGEE. Trimming pared 4 bases from V and 4 bases from J, leaving 12 bases between. CDR3: CASSLSGTYNSPLHF. CDR3 coding DNA: TGTGCCAGCAGCTTATCAGGAACTTATAATTCACCCCTCCACTTT.

The sample holds one count of this clone. The chain carries TRBV5-4 and TRBJ1-1; D possibly corresponds to TRBD1 (5 bases). This CDR3 has 13 amino acids. Trimming stripped 3 bases from V and 5 bases from J, with 11 bases between. The germline V gene has CDR1 SGHNT and CDR2 YYREEE (reference sequence). CDR3 residues: CASSSSGGTEAFF. CDR3 nucleotide sequence: TGTGCCAGCAGCTCCTCCGGGGGGACTGAAGCTTTCTTT.

J is TRBJ2-5 and V is TRBV10-3; D is ambiguous. Germline assignment: CDR1 ENHRY and CDR2 SYGVKD. The CDR3 spans 13 residues. Trimming left V 8 bases short and J 3 bases short, with 13 bases between. As DNA, the CDR3 is TGTGCCATCTATTCCCCCCAGGAAGAGACCCAGTACTTC. It translates to CAIYSPQEETQYF.

Comment on this clone: In the same sample, other DNA sequences code for this CDR3. The J gene is TRBJ1-2, the V gene TRBV5-6; D may be TRBD1 (5 bases). Germline CDR1 and CDR2: SGHDT and YYEEEE. CDR3 length: 13 residues. Trimming shortened V by 2 bases and J by 3 bases, and 8 bases separated the two germline ends. The CDR3 loop is CASSFDSDYGYTF. In DNA form, the CDR3 reads TGTGCCAGCAGCTTTGACAGTGACTATGGCTACACCTTC.

This sequence joins TRBV11-2 and TRBJ2-2, with 9 nucleotides matching TRBD1. Losses at the gene ends were 3 bases for V and 0 bases for J; bases not matched to a gene: 2. CDR1 and CDR2 (germline): SGHAT, FQNNGV. CDR3 length equals 16 residues. DNA of the CDR3: TGTGCCAGCAGCTTCCGGACAGGGGCGAACACCGGGGAGCTGTTTTTT. It yields the protein CASSFRTGANTGELFF.

The chain has TRBV7-3 and TRBJ1-5, with a tentative D call TRBD1 (5 bases). This CDR3 is built from 13 residues. Between the trimmed V and J ends, which lost 4 bases and 6 bases, there was a span of 10 bases. Per the germline V gene, CDR1 is SGHTA and CDR2 is FQGTGA. The CDR3 DNA is TGTGCCAGCAGCTACCTCCAGGGTCAGCCCCAGCATTTT. Translated: CASSYLQGQPQHF.

This rearrangement joins TRBV7-8 to TRBJ2-1, with 11 nucleotides matching TRBD2. CDR1 SGHVS and CDR2 FQNEAQ come from the germline V gene. The V gene end was trimmed by 6 bases and the J gene end by 2 bases; junction bases not matched to a gene: 3. The CDR3 sequence is 15 residues long. CDR3 sequence: CASRIAGGPYNEQFF. CDR3 nucleotide sequence: TGTGCCAGCAGGATAGCGGGGGGGCCCTACAATGAGCAGTTCTTC.

The rearrangement uses TRBV14 and TRBJ1-4, with D tentatively TRBD1 (5 bases). The V end lost 2 bases, the J end lost 4 bases, and 11 bases lay between the germline ends. The CDR3 consists of 15 residues. The germline gives CDR1 SGHDN, CDR2 FVKESK. The CDR3 loop is CASSQKFRDNEKLFF. The CDR3 region has the DNA TGTGCCAGCAGCCAAAAGTTCAGGGATAATGAAAAACTGTTTTTT.

The rearrangement joins TRBV5-5 to TRBJ1-5; the D gene is possibly TRBD1 (5 bases). The germline V and J ends were trimmed by 1 base and 3 bases, with 8 bases remaining between them. Per germline, CDR1 SGHKS and CDR2 YYEKEE (reference sequence). This CDR3 comprises 14 residues. The CDR3, as DNA: TGTGCCAGCAGCTTGAGGGGTATCAATCAGCCCCAGCATTTT. Amino acids: CASSLRGINQPQHF.

CDR3 nucleotide sequence: TGTGCCAGCCAAGAGCAGTACTTC. Translated: CASQEQYF. The V call is TRBV10-3, the J call TRBJ2-5; D unclear. Germline loops: CDR1 ENHRY, CDR2 SYGVKD. V was cut by 10 bases and J by 11 bases, with 8 bases left in between. The CDR3 sequence is 8 residues long.

The genes are TRBV14 and TRBJ1-1, with D possibly TRBD1 on 5 matching bases. The V gene's germline CDR1 is SGHDN and CDR2 FVKESK. The CDR3 spans 13 residues. V gave up 4 bases and J gave up 1 base, with 7 bases separating them. The CDR3 loop reads CASSLGQNTEAFF. The CDR3, as DNA: TGTGCCAGCAGCCTCGGACAGAACACTGAAGCTTTCTTT.

The count of this clone is one. This chain connects TRBV7-2 to TRBJ2-3; 13 nucleotides match TRBD2. This CDR3 has 16 residues. Per germline, CDR1 SGHTA and CDR2 FQGNSA. Trimming at V came to 1 base and at J to 14 bases, leaving 12 bases not matched to a gene. CDR3 region: CASSLGRTSGGVLGYF. For the CDR3, the DNA is TGTGCCAGCAGCTTAGGGCGTACTAGCGGGGGGGTCCTGGGGTATTTT.

This clone was found once. V and J are TRBV5-4 and TRBJ2-1; D is possibly TRBD1 or TRBD2 (5 bases each). The CDR3 loop spans 14 amino acids. V was shortened by 5 bases and J by 6 bases, with 15 bases between the two germline ends. Looked up from germline, CDR1 is SGHNT and CDR2 is YYREEE (reference sequence). The chain's CDR3 is CASSRGERSNEQFF. CDR3 DNA: TGTGCCAGCAGTCGAGGGGAGCGAAGCAATGAGCAGTTCTTC. Together with reference TRBV5-4 and TRBJ2-1, the CDR3 gives the full variable domain: ETGVTQSPTHLIKTRGQQVTLRCSSQSGHNTVSWYQQALGQGPQFIFQYYREEENGRGNFPPRFSGLQFPNYSSELNVNALELDDSALYLCASSRGERSNEQFFGPGTRLTVL.